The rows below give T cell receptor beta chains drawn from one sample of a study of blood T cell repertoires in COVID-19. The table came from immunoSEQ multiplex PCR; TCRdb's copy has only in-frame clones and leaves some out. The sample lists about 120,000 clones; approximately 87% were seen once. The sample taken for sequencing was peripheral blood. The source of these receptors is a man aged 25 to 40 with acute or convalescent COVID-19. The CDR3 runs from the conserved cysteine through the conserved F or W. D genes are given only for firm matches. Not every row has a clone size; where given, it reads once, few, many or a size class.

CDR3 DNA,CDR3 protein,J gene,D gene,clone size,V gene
TGTGCCAGCAGCAAGGACAGGGTCGGCGACGAGCAGTACTTC,CASSKDRVGDEQYF,TRBJ2-7,TRBD1,-,TRBV11-2
TGCGCCAGCAGCCAAGCCCGGGGGTCAAACACCATATATTTT,CASSQARGSNTIYF,TRBJ1-3,-,once,TRBV4-1
TGTGCCAGCAGCCCCACAGGGGCGATCACAGATACGCAGTATTTT,CASSPTGAITDTQYF,TRBJ2-3,TRBD1,once,TRBV7-9
TGCAGCGTCAACCAAGGCAAGGAGGGCTACACCTTC,CSVNQGKEGYTF,TRBJ1-2,-,-,TRBV29-1
TGTGCCTGGAGGGCCAAAACAAGTACAGTCTATGGCTACACCTTC,CAWRAKTSTVYGYTF,TRBJ1-2,-,-,TRBV30
TGTGCCAGCAGCTTATTAGCGGGGGCAGATACGCAGTATTTT,CASSLLAGADTQYF,TRBJ2-3,TRBD2,-,TRBV5-4
TGTGCCAGCTCACCCCCTACAGGGGGAAAGGGCACTGAAGCTTTCTTT,CASSPPTGGKGTEAFF,TRBJ1-1,TRBD1,few,TRBV18
TGTGCCAGCAGTGCCCGGGACTTCTACAATGAGCAGTTCTTC,CASSARDFYNEQFF,TRBJ2-1,-,-,TRBV27
TGTGCCAGCTCACGAACACAGGTCATGAACACTGAAGCTTTCTTT,CASSRTQVMNTEAFF,TRBJ1-1,-,-,TRBV18
TGTGCCTGGAGGGCAGGGGTCCATCAGCCCCAGCATTTT,CAWRAGVHQPQHF,TRBJ1-5,-,-,TRBV30
TGCGCCAGCAGCCAGGAGAACCAGGGACAGGGAATCTATGGCTACACCTTC,CASSQENQGQGIYGYTF,TRBJ1-2,TRBD1,-,TRBV4-3
TGTGCCAGCAGTGCTAGCGGGAGATACACAGATACGCAGTATTTT,CASSASGRYTDTQYF,TRBJ2-3,TRBD2,-,TRBV6-4
TGCGCCAGCAGGCGACTGACAGGGGATGGCACCGGGGAGCTGTTTTTT,CASRRLTGDGTGELFF,TRBJ2-2,TRBD1,few,TRBV5-1
TGTGCCAGCAGCGTAGACAACTCTGGGGCCAACGTCCTGACTTTC,CASSVDNSGANVLTF,TRBJ2-6,-,few,TRBV9
TGTGCCAGTAGTTACGGGACAGGATCCTCTGGAAACACCATATATTTT,CASSYGTGSSGNTIYF,TRBJ1-3,TRBD1,-,TRBV19
TGTGCCAGCAGCCAAGATTCCCAGGCTGGTTGGCAGTACTTC,CASSQDSQAGWQYF,TRBJ2-7,-,-,TRBV3-1/TRBV3-2
TGTGCCAGCAGTTACTCGAGGCCGAATAGCAATCAGCCCCAGCATTTT,CASSYSRPNSNQPQHF,TRBJ1-5,-,-,TRBV6-6